This T cell receptor beta chain stems from a study of blood T cell repertoires in COVID-19. At the level of the study: Samples representing acute and convalescent COVID-19 were sourced from the United States, Italy and Spain. The analysed material was cDNA or gDNA that came from T cells, B-cell-depleted T cells, or PBMCs.

Authors' methods: The assay estimated nucleated cells by amplifying reference gene primers. Sequencing used immunoSEQ multiplex PCR; TCRdb keeps in-frame clones, though not all of them. V and J calls and clone size are given by that table; D and trimming were obtained from the DNA. The sample records approximately 85,000 clones, about nine tenths being singletons. The CDR3 consists of 12 residues. V shed 2 bases and J shed 4 bases, with 6 bases lying between them. Germline V lookup: CDR1 GTSNPN, CDR2 SVGIG (reference sequence). The TCR sequence derives from a woman between 50 and 59 years old with active or convalescent COVID-19. This chain joins TRBV30 and TRBJ1-5; TRBD1 might be the D (5 bases). Sequences were obtained from peripheral blood. Here the CDR3 DNA reads TGTGCCTGGAGTCAGGGAAATCAGCCCCAGCATTTT. Encoded protein: CAWSQGNQPQHF. Based on the CDR3 plus reference TRBV30 and TRBJ1-5, the full variable domain is SQTIHQWPATLVQPVGSPLSLECTVEGTSNPNLYWYRQAAGRGLQLLFYSVGIGQISSEVPQNLSASRPQDRQFILSSKKLLLSDSGFYLCAWSQGNQPQHFGDGTRLSIL.